These 15 T cell receptor beta chains originate from one sample sequenced in a study of relationships among human T cell subsets. Regulatory T cells were selected from positively selected CD4+ cells using anti-CD25 beads. Semiquantitative ARM-PCR amplified T cell receptor alpha and beta CDR3 regions from mRNA. Exponential amplification used communal superprimers after tagged nested gene-specific primers in ARM-PCR. TCRdb recomputed calls from the multiplex PCR reads with MiXCR, one row per CDR3 protein. The sample lists approximately 15,000 distinct CDR3 sequences, about 60% occurring once. The source material was Tregs sorted from blood. All receptors come from a man in his forties in good health.

The genes are TRBV27 and TRBJ1-1; TRBD1 aligns across 8 bases. Trimming took 4 bases from V and 2 from J; bases not matched to a gene: 6. Per the germline V gene, CDR1 is MNHEY and CDR2 is SMNVEV (reference sequence). CDR3 length: 15 amino acids. The CDR3 spells CASSSAGTGNTEAFF. The DNA for the CDR3 is TGTGCCAGCAGTTCAGCCGGGACAGGCAACACTGAAGCTTTCTTT.

The J gene is TRBJ2-3, the V gene TRBV11-3, with D hard to call. Germline CDR1 SGHNT, CDR2 YENEEA. The V end lost 3 bases, the J end lost 0 bases, and 4 bases lay between the germline ends. The CDR3 length is 13 residues. CDR3 coding DNA: TGTGCCAGCAGCTTCGTCAGCACAGATACGCAGTATTTT. The encoded protein is CASSFVSTDTQYF.

The chain recombines TRBV10-3 with TRBJ2-3; D is possibly TRBD2 (7 bases). V was cut by 6 bases and J by 0 bases, with 13 bases left in between. The germline CDR1 and CDR2 sequences are ENHRY and SYGVKD. The CDR3 covers 15 residues. The CDR3 DNA follows: TGTGCCATCAGCAATCGGGGGGCCAGCACAGATACGCAGTATTTT. Translation: CAISNRGASTDTQYF.

The J gene is TRBJ1-1, the V gene TRBV7-9; unclear D gene. V shed 4 bases and J shed 0 bases, with 15 bases lying between them. The CDR3 length is 16 residues. Germline CDR1 and CDR2: SEHNR and FQNEAQ (reference sequence). The CDR3 DNA follows: TGTGCCAGCAGCTCAGCTACCAGTATGATGAACACTGAAGCTTTCTTT. This codes for CASSSATSMMNTEAFF.

V and J are TRBV20-1 and TRBJ1-1; no firm D call. The ends were cut back, 3 bases at V and 4 bases at J, with 12 bases in the middle. Germline CDR1 DFQATT, CDR2 SNEGSKA (reference sequence). The CDR3 runs 13 residues. The CDR3 protein is CSARDTWVTEAFF. CDR3 nucleotides: TGCAGTGCTAGGGATACTTGGGTCACTGAAGCTTTCTTT.

The genes are TRBV11-3 and TRBJ2-3; D call uncertain. Trimming removed 5 bases at V and 7 bases at J, with 13 bases between. In germline, CDR1 is SGHNT, CDR2 YENEEA. The CDR3 runs 13 residues. The CDR3 coding sequence is TGTGCCAGCAGCCACAACCTAGGAAATACGCAGTATTTT. Protein product: CASSHNLGNTQYF.

The chain is built from TRBV27 and TRBJ1-3; TRBD1 might be the D (5 bases). The CDR3 totals 17 residues. Germline values: CDR1 MNHEY, CDR2 SMNVEV (reference sequence). Trimming took 0 bases from V and 0 from J, leaving 12 bases between them. In DNA form, the CDR3 reads TGTGCCAGCAGTTTATCAACCCCACAGGTCTCTGGAAACACCATATATTTT. This sequence encodes CASSLSTPQVSGNTIYF.

This chain connects TRBV20-1 to TRBJ2-5, with no clear D. This CDR3 has 12 residues. Germline-derived CDR1 and CDR2 are DFQATT and SNEGSKA (reference sequence). V lost 7 bases and J 5 bases, leaving 14 bases between the germline ends. The CDR3 loop is CSVRGHRETQYF. Here the CDR3 DNA reads TGCAGTGTTCGTGGGCACCGGGAGACCCAGTACTTC.

The V and J genes are TRBV6-1 and TRBJ1-6; D unclear. This CDR3 has 16 amino acids. Germline-derived CDR1 and CDR2 are MNHNS and SASEGT. V lost 2 bases and J 5 bases, leaving 13 bases between the germline ends. The CDR3 protein is CASSERLVGNNSPLHF. The CDR3 nucleotides read TGTGCCAGCAGTGAAAGGCTGGTCGGGAATAATTCACCCCTCCACTTT.

The gene calls are TRBV11-2 and TRBJ2-7, with D possibly being TRBD1 (5 bases). Per the germline V gene, CDR1 is SGHAT and CDR2 is FQNNGV. The CDR3 is made up of 16 amino acids. The ends were cut back, 0 bases at V and 5 bases at J, with 17 bases in the middle. The CDR3 loop reads CASSLDFLAGSNEQYF. The CDR3 DNA follows: TGTGCCAGCAGCTTAGATTTTTTGGCAGGGTCTAACGAGCAGTACTTC.

The rearrangement uses TRBV6-5 and TRBJ2-7; D tentatively fits TRBD1 or TRBD2 (6 bases each). V was clipped by 5 bases and J by 6 bases, with 23 bases between them. The CDR3 loop spans 16 amino acids. Germline V lookup: CDR1 MNHEY, CDR2 SVGAGI. Here the CDR3 DNA reads TGTGCCAGCAGTGATTTTTTAGGGGGGACCTCGATCGAGCAGTACTTC. Translated, it gives CASSDFLGGTSIEQYF.

This clonotype came up once. The chain couples TRBV6-5 to TRBJ2-3; 10 bases fit TRBD1. Trimming at V came to 6 bases and at J to 4 bases, leaving 10 bases not matched to a gene. Germline loops: CDR1 MNHEY, CDR2 SVGAGI. This CDR3 spans 16 amino acids. CDR3: CASSKRDRGFPDTQYF. CDR3 coding DNA: TGTGCCAGCAGCAAACGGGACAGGGGATTCCCAGATACGCAGTATTTT.

The chain is built from TRBV28 and TRBJ2-1, with D perhaps TRBD2 (5 bases). The CDR3 covers 15 residues. CDR1 is MDHEN and CDR2 is SYDVKM in the germline V gene. Trimming took off 2 bases at V and 4 bases at J, with 12 bases between the two ends. The CDR3 spells CASSLTGLLYNEQFF. CDR3 nucleotides: TGTGCCAGCAGTTTAACTGGACTTCTGTACAATGAGCAGTTCTTC.

The rearrangement uses TRBV20-1 and TRBJ2-6; weak D call: TRBD1 (6 bases). The germline gives CDR1 DFQATT, CDR2 SNEGSKA (reference sequence). The CDR3 runs to 13 residues. Trimming left V 4 bases short and J 4 bases short, with 8 bases between. The CDR3 sequence: CSANREGANVLTF. CDR3 coding DNA: TGCAGTGCTAACAGGGAGGGGGCCAACGTCCTGACTTTC.

As regards this clonotype: A junction end diverges from the germline sequence, so it may reflect a read error. The chain couples TRBV5-4 to TRBJ2-7, with 8 bases aligning to TRBD1. The CDR3 consists of 14 residues. Germline V gene data show CDR1 as SGHNT and CDR2 as YYREEE (reference sequence). CDR3 sequence reads: CASSLDRASYEQYF. CDR3 in DNA: TGCGCCAGCAGCTTGGACAGGGCCTCCTACGAGCAGTACTTC.